Each of the 31 T cell receptor beta chains below was sequenced from the same sample in a study of identical twins. TCRdb ran MiXCR on the 5' RACE reads and lists one entry per CDR3 protein. The table records 1.5 million to 2 million distinct CDR3 sequences, roughly 35% of them present only once. The sequenced sample consisted of cord blood. These receptor sequences come from a newborn girl in good health.

The chain carries TRBV6-5 and TRBJ2-2; maybe TRBD2 (5 bases). V shed 6 bases and J shed 3 bases, with 11 bases lying between them. The V gene's germline CDR1 is MNHEY and CDR2 SVGAGI. The CDR3 contains 14 residues. The CDR3 is CASSPRRDTGELFF. The CDR3 DNA is TGTGCCAGCAGCCCTAGGCGGGACACCGGGGAGCTGTTTTTT.

Only a few counts were recorded for this clonotype. The genes are TRBV4-1 and TRBJ2-4; a weak D match, TRBD2 (6 bases). The germline V and J ends were trimmed by 1 base and 6 bases, with 13 bases remaining between them. The CDR3 extends over 15 amino acids. From germline, CDR1 is MGHRA and CDR2 YSYEKL. The CDR3 loop reads CASSQVFLARNIQYF. In DNA form, the CDR3 reads TGCGCCAGCAGCCAAGTTTTCCTAGCGAGAAACATTCAGTACTTC.

This chain uses TRBV6-6 with TRBJ1-6; D is unclear. V was trimmed by 1 base and J by 4 bases, leaving 14 bases between them. The CDR3 is made up of 17 amino acids. Germline lookup yields CDR1 MNHNY and CDR2 SVGAGI (reference sequence). CDR3 bases: TGTGCCAGCAGTTACTTCGGGAGAGCGGCTTATAATTCACCCCTCCACTTT. Residues: CASSYFGRAAYNSPLHF.

Points on this clonotype: Being one base from a much bigger clone, this may be a read error. The chain joins TRBV27 to TRBJ2-7; TRBD1 aligns across 8 bases. The CDR3 spans 15 residues. CDR1 is MNHEY, CDR2 SMNVEV, per germline (reference sequence). Trimming took 10 bases from V and 2 from J; bases not matched to a gene: 13. This CDR3 is CATSGQGIPPYEQYF. DNA of the CDR3: TGTGCCACCTCCGGACAGGGTATACCTCCCTACGAGCAGTACTTC.

Ten or more counts support this clonotype. V gene TRBV12-3 or TRBV12-4 combines with J gene TRBJ2-7, with TRBD1 as a possible D gene (5 bases). The V and J ends lost 5 bases and 9 bases respectively, with 11 bases between them. The CDR3 covers 11 residues. CDR3 coding DNA: TGTGCCAGCAGTCAGGGTTTTGGGCAGTACTTC. It encodes CASSQGFGQYF.

This clonotype showed up just a few times. The chain joins TRBV4-2 to TRBJ2-7, with TRBD1 identical over 8 bases. V gave up 0 bases and J gave up 3 bases; unmatched junction bases: 10. Germline CDR1 is LGHNA and CDR2 is YNFKEQ. This CDR3 region has 17 residues. CDR3 DNA sequence: TGTGCCAGCAGCCAAGATCATGGAATAGGACAGGGCTACGAGCAGTACTTC. Its protein is CASSQDHGIGQGYEQYF.

The chain is built from TRBV29-1 and TRBJ2-1; 12 nucleotides match TRBD1. The CDR3 has 14 amino acids. Germline V gene lookup returns CDR1 SQVTM and CDR2 ANQGSEA. Trimming removed 4 bases from V and 9 bases from J; junction bases left unmatched: 7. The CDR3 DNA is TGCAGCGTTGCCCCTGGGACAGGGGGCGGTGAGCAGTTCTTC. It yields the protein CSVAPGTGGGEQFF.

The sample holds a few counts of this clonotype. V usage is TRBV6-5 and J usage is TRBJ2-3; TRBD1 matches 8 bases. Germline trimming cut 6 bases from V and 4 bases from J; bases unmatched to any gene: 12. CDR1 is MNHEY, CDR2 SVGAGI, per germline. The CDR3 is 16 residues long. The CDR3 loop is CASRMGRGRESDTQYF. The CDR3 nucleotides read TGTGCCAGCAGAATGGGCAGGGGGCGCGAATCAGATACGCAGTATTTT.

The chain combines TRBV20-1 with TRBJ2-7; D perhaps matches TRBD1 (6 bases). Trimming left V 2 bases short and J 0 bases short, with 14 bases between. CDR3 length: 15 residues. Germline loops: CDR1 DFQATT, CDR2 SNEGSKA (reference sequence). The CDR3, as DNA: TGCAGTGCTAGATTTACAGGGACCTACTCCTACGAGCAGTACTTC. Translated, it gives CSARFTGTYSYEQYF.

The chain recombines TRBV2 with TRBJ1-2, with unresolved D. Trimming removed 0 bases from V and 8 bases from J, with 16 bases in between. Germline CDR1 and CDR2: SNHLY and FYNNEI. The CDR3 covers 15 residues. Here the CDR3 DNA reads TGTGCCAGCAGTGAAGCGCTATGGGCAGGTCTCGGCTACACCTTC. Translating it yields CASSEALWAGLGYTF.

This clonotype turned up a few times. DNA for the CDR3: TGTGCCAGCAGGGGTACAGGGGTGGACATTCAGTACTTC. Amino acid sequence: CASRGTGVDIQYF. The V and J genes are TRBV28 and TRBJ2-4; 7 bases are a match to TRBD1. CDR1 is MDHEN and CDR2 is SYDVKM in the germline V gene. The CDR3 length is 13 residues. The V segment lost 6 bases and the J segment 8 bases; nucleotides outside the gene matches: 7.

This clonotype appeared a few times. The chain joins TRBV24-1 to TRBJ1-1, with D perhaps matching TRBD1 (6 bases). The germline V gene encodes CDR1 KGHDR and CDR2 SFDVKD. The CDR3 is made up of 15 amino acids. Trimming cost V 3 bases and J 3 bases, with 13 bases left between them. For the CDR3, the DNA is TGTGCCACCAGTGATCCCGGGACACCGGACACTGAAGCTTTCTTT. Its translation is CATSDPGTPDTEAFF.

The rearrangement joins TRBV5-1 to TRBJ1-4; weak D call: TRBD1 (5 bases). The CDR3 contains 14 residues. Germline V gives CDR1 SGHRS, CDR2 YFSETQ. V was clipped by 4 bases and J by 7 bases, with 14 bases between them. The CDR3 nucleotides are TGCGCCAGCAGCCCTGGGGACGGTCCTGAAAAACTGTTTTTT. It yields the protein CASSPGDGPEKLFF. Supplemented by reference TRBV5-1 and TRBJ1-4, the full variable domain reads KAGVTQTPRYLIKTRGQQVTLSCSPISGHRSVSWYQQTPGQGLQFLFEYFSETQRNKGNFPGRFSGRQFSNSRSEMNVSTLELGDSALYLCASSPGDGPEKLFFGSGTQLSVL.

The chain is built from TRBV29-1 and TRBJ1-5, with 7 bases matching TRBD1. CDR1 is SQVTM, CDR2 ANQGSEA, per germline. Germline trimming cut 8 bases from V and 4 bases from J; bases unmatched to any gene: 5. The CDR3 is 12 residues long. CDR3 protein: CSIQTGNQPQHF. CDR3 nucleotide sequence: TGCAGCATACAGACAGGGAATCAGCCCCAGCATTTT.

This clonotype was seen more than once but under ten times. The chain has TRBV25-1 and TRBJ2-3, with 9 bases aligning to TRBD1. V lost 2 bases to trimming and J lost 0 bases; unmatched junction nucleotides: 3. The CDR3 has 16 amino acids. The germline CDR1 and CDR2 sequences are MGHDK and SYGVNS. Written as DNA, the CDR3 is TGTGCCAGCAGTGAAGTACAGGGGGCTAGCACAGATACGCAGTATTTT. Translating it yields CASSEVQGASTDTQYF. The full variable domain, completed using reference TRBV25-1 and TRBJ2-3, is EADIYQTPRYLVIGTGKKITLECSQTMGHDKMYWYQQDPGMELHLIHYSYGVNSTEKGDLSSESTVSRIRTEHFPLTLESARPSHTSQYLCASSEVQGASTDTQYFGPGTRLTVL.

The chain has TRBV2 and TRBJ2-6; D unresolved. V lost 2 bases and J 0 bases, leaving 5 bases between the germline ends. Looked up from germline, CDR1 is SNHLY and CDR2 is FYNNEI. This CDR3 contains 15 residues. The CDR3 DNA is TGTGCCAGCAGTGAACAGAGCTCTGGGGCCAACGTCCTGACTTTC. Translating gives CASSEQSSGANVLTF.

This chain uses TRBV4-2 with TRBJ2-1; TRBD1 matches 7 bases. Looked up from germline, CDR1 is LGHNA and CDR2 is YNFKEQ. Unmatched junction bases numbered 10, after V lost 4 bases and J lost 4 bases. The CDR3 has 16 amino acids. CDR3 coding DNA: TGTGCCAGCAGCCGTATGACCGGGACAGCATACAATGAGCAGTTCTTC. It is translated as CASSRMTGTAYNEQFF.

The chain uses TRBV6-5 and TRBJ1-1, with 8 bases matching TRBD1. V lost 6 bases and J lost 4; bases outside the gene matches: 13. The CDR3 runs to 16 residues. Germline CDR1 MNHEY, CDR2 SVGAGI. CDR3 nucleotides: TGTGCCAGCAGACCCCCAGGGGGCGGAGGCATCACTGAAGCTTTCTTT. This encodes CASRPPGGGGITEAFF.

This clonotype was seen ten or more times. The chain uses TRBV7-2 and TRBJ2-3; perhaps TRBD1 as D (6 bases). The germline V gene encodes CDR1 SGHTA and CDR2 FQGNSA. V was clipped by 4 bases and J by 3 bases, with 8 bases between them. The CDR3 covers 13 residues. CDR3: CASSSDRTDTQYF. The CDR3, as DNA: TGTGCCAGCAGCTCAGACAGGACAGATACGCAGTATTTT. The full variable domain, completed using reference TRBV7-2 and TRBJ2-3, is GAGVSQSPSNKVTEKGKDVELRCDPISGHTALYWYRQSLGQGLEFLIYFQGNSAPDKSGLPSDRFSAERTGGSVSTLTIQRTQQEDSAVYLCASSSDRTDTQYFGPGTRLTVL.

The chain has TRBV19 and TRBJ2-3; D ambiguous. The germline V gene has CDR1 LNHDA and CDR2 SQIVND (reference sequence). This CDR3 contains 14 residues. With 3 bases removed from V and 0 bases from J, the gap between germline ends came to 7 bases. In DNA, the CDR3 is TGTGCCAGTAGTATTGCAGCTAGCACAGATACGCAGTATTTT. It yields the protein CASSIAASTDTQYF.

This clonotype has only a few counts. The V and J genes are TRBV20-1 and TRBJ2-1; a possible D gene is TRBD2 (6 bases). CDR3 length equals 15 residues. Trimming shortened V by 3 bases and J by 6 bases, and 18 bases separated the two germline ends. Germline V gene lookup returns CDR1 DFQATT and CDR2 SNEGSKA (reference sequence). The CDR3 loop reads CSASPPPLALNEQFF. CDR3 bases: TGCAGTGCTAGCCCCCCCCCACTAGCTCTCAATGAGCAGTTCTTC.

The J gene is TRBJ1-3, the V gene TRBV20-1; possible D gene TRBD1, 5 bases. The CDR3 loop spans 15 amino acids. V was cut by 1 base and J by 3 bases, with 13 bases left in between. CDR1 is DFQATT and CDR2 is SNEGSKA in the germline V gene (reference sequence). As DNA, the CDR3 is TGCAGTGCTAGAGCCCCTCGGGGGAGTGGAAACACCATATATTTT. It encodes CSARAPRGSGNTIYF.

This clonotype was observed a few times. The V gene is TRBV20-1, the J gene TRBJ1-1; 9 bases align to TRBD1. Trimming at V came to 6 bases and at J to 0 bases, leaving 14 bases not matched to a gene. This CDR3 is 17 amino acids long. Germline V gene sequence: CDR1 DFQATT, CDR2 SNEGSKA (reference sequence). This chain's CDR3 is CSAHPRNRGRMNTEAFF. DNA of the CDR3: TGCAGTGCACACCCGAGAAACAGGGGGCGCATGAACACTGAAGCTTTCTTT.

A few counts support this clonotype. V and J are TRBV5-1 and TRBJ1-1; 11 nucleotides align to TRBD1. CDR3 size: 14 residues. Germline V CDR1 and CDR2: SGHRS, YFSETQ. Trimming cost V 7 bases and J 3 bases; bases outside gene matches: 5. CDR3 region: CASFRTGGHTEAFF. The CDR3, as DNA: TGCGCCAGCTTCCGGACAGGGGGCCACACTGAAGCTTTCTTT. Full variable domain (outside the CDR3, taken from reference TRBV5-1 and TRBJ1-1): KAGVTQTPRYLIKTRGQQVTLSCSPISGHRSVSWYQQTPGQGLQFLFEYFSETQRNKGNFPGRFSGRQFSNSRSEMNVSTLELGDSALYLCASFRTGGHTEAFFGQGTRLTVV.

The J gene is TRBJ2-7, the V gene TRBV29-1; 11 bases fit TRBD2. CDR1 and CDR2 from the germline V gene are SQVTM and ANQGSEA. This CDR3 spans 17 amino acids. The V and J ends lost 5 bases and 2 bases, in that order; junction bases with no gene match: 14. CDR3 bases: TGCAGCGTTACGGGGGGGACTAGCGGAACCCGCCCCTACGAGCAGTACTTC. Its translation: CSVTGGTSGTRPYEQYF.

The sample holds a few counts of this clonotype. V is TRBV20-1 and J is TRBJ2-3, with D hard to call. The CDR3 runs to 14 residues. V was shortened by 5 bases and J by 0 bases, with 12 bases between the two germline ends. Germline V lookup: CDR1 DFQATT, CDR2 SNEGSKA (reference sequence). The CDR3 reads CSAHGSSSTDTQYF. The CDR3 DNA is TGCAGTGCTCACGGTAGCTCGAGCACAGATACGCAGTATTTT.

The chain couples TRBV20-1 to TRBJ1-6, with D perhaps matching TRBD1 (6 bases). There are 15 residues in the CDR3. CDR1 DFQATT and CDR2 SNEGSKA come from the germline V gene (reference sequence). V lost 3 bases and J lost 2, with 11 bases in between. The CDR3 DNA sequence: TGCAGTGCTAGCACTAGGACAGCCTATAATTCACCCCTCCACTTT. As protein: CSASTRTAYNSPLHF.

The chain links TRBV28 to TRBJ2-5; TRBD1 agrees at 7 bases. Germline lookup yields CDR1 MDHEN and CDR2 SYDVKM. Trimming removed 6 bases from V and 11 bases from J; junction bases left unmatched: 21. The CDR3 sequence is 16 residues long. Written as DNA, the CDR3 is TGTGCCAGCAGCTCTACCGGGACAGTACCCTACAATGAGCAGTACTTC. Its protein is CASSSTGTVPYNEQYF. The full variable domain, with the rest looked up from reference TRBV28 and TRBJ2-5, is DVKVTQSSRYLVKRTGEKVFLECVQDMDHENMFWYRQDPGLGLRLIYFSYDVKMKEKGDIPEGYSVSREKKERFSLILESASTNQTSMYLCASSSTGTVPYNEQYFGPGTRLLVL.

The chain is built from TRBV5-4 and TRBJ2-7; TRBD1 aligns across 8 bases. The CDR3 is 15 amino acids. The germline V gene encodes CDR1 SGHNT and CDR2 YYREEE (reference sequence). Trimming removed 4 bases from V and 0 bases from J; junction bases left unmatched: 6. The CDR3 region is CASSPSTGASYEQYF. The CDR3 region has the DNA TGTGCCAGCAGCCCATCGACAGGGGCCTCCTACGAGCAGTACTTC.

This clonotype has just a few counts. The chain links TRBV5-1 to TRBJ2-7, with 7 nucleotides matching TRBD1. The CDR3 has 17 residues. V lost 0 bases to trimming and J lost 3 bases; unmatched junction nucleotides: 12. CDR1 SGHRS and CDR2 YFSETQ come from the germline V gene. CDR3 in amino acids: CASSLAPDRDLVYEQYF. The CDR3 DNA reads as TGCGCCAGCAGCTTGGCCCCCGACAGGGACCTAGTCTACGAGCAGTACTTC.

This clonotype was seen only a few times. The rearrangement links TRBV20-1 to TRBJ2-5; TRBD1 matches 9 bases. Losses at the gene ends were 0 bases for V and 5 bases for J; bases not matched to a gene: 4. The CDR3 is made up of 14 amino acids. Germline values: CDR1 DFQATT, CDR2 SNEGSKA (reference sequence). This CDR3 reads CSARDPGTGETQYF. The CDR3 DNA reads as TGCAGTGCTAGAGACCCCGGGACAGGGGAGACCCAGTACTTC.